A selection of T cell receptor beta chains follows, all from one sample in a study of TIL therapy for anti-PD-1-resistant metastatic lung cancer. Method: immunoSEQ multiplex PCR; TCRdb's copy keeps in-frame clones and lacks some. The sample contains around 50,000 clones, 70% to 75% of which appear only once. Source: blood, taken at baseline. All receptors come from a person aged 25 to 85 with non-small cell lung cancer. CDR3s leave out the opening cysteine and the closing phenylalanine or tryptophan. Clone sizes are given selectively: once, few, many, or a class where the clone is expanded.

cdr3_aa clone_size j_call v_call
ASSQGRVGNQPQH . TRBJ1-5 TRBV4-1
AISDGGALTRNQPQH . TRBJ1-5 TRBV10-3
ASSQGQGNTDTQY . TRBJ2-3 TRBV4-3
ASSFGTGVPGELF . TRBJ2-2 TRBV7-9
AISDNSNQPQH . TRBJ1-5 TRBV10-3
SVPRDRGYNEQF . TRBJ2-1 TRBV29-1
ASSAGTAYEQY . TRBJ2-7 TRBV7-7
SVEGAGRGNTQY . TRBJ2-3 TRBV29-1
ASSLWADWGGGGYT few TRBJ1-2 TRBV5-6
ATGLAGGSGELF . TRBJ2-2 TRBV19
ASSRNIVNYGYT . TRBJ1-2 TRBV27
ASSLEGSGELF . TRBJ2-2 TRBV5-1
ASSAGQGRGNQPQH . TRBJ1-5 TRBV27
ASSESRNSNYGYT once TRBJ1-2 TRBV10-1
ASSERGIRETQY . TRBJ2-5 TRBV2
ASSLGLGVDGYT few TRBJ1-2 TRBV13
ASSLSTVETQY . TRBJ2-5 TRBV7-2
ASAGTSGAWEQY once TRBJ2-7 TRBV9
ASSVVSGLYNEQF . TRBJ2-1 TRBV9
ASSLEGTRNSPLH few TRBJ1-6 TRBV5-1
ASSLEGFEYGYT . TRBJ1-2 TRBV5-1
ASSPGPTDTQY . TRBJ2-3 TRBV2
ASRAGQETQY . TRBJ2-5 TRBV6-1
ASSLTGGYSNQPQH . TRBJ1-5 TRBV5-1
ASSQEVAGAYEQY . TRBJ2-7 TRBV4-3
ASSQDSVQPQH . TRBJ1-5 TRBV4-2
ASSQESQNTGELF . TRBJ2-2 TRBV4-3